Listed below are T cell receptor beta chains from one sample, sequenced in a study of CD8+ T cells in alopecia areata. Clones were read by immunoSEQ multiplex PCR, and TCRdb kept only the in-frame ones, dropping some. The sample has 80,000 to 100,000 clones, around 47% seen once; the top ten hold roughly 18%. The source material was CD8+ T cells sorted from blood, sampled at week 24, from a patient treated with tofacitinib. These receptors originate from a human donor with alopecia areata. CDR3s include the opening cysteine and the closing phenylalanine or tryptophan.

V gene	J gene	CDR3 protein
TRBV6-1	TRBJ1-5	CATGTVYSNQPQHF
TRBV6-1	TRBJ2-7	CASSASGTYEQYF
TRBV9	TRBJ2-5	CASRGVGETQYF
TRBV11-2	TRBJ2-1	CASSFGNEQFF
TRBV30	TRBJ2-1	CAWSSGSSYEQFF
TRBV9	TRBJ2-3	CASSPEALADTQYF
TRBV7-9	TRBJ2-5	CASSSTAEETQYF
TRBV19	TRBJ2-1	CASSASGSSYNEQFF
TRBV19	TRBJ2-5	CASSIAPAGLWEETQYF
TRBV28	TRBJ2-2	CASSSRRGGTGELFF
TRBV7-9	TRBJ1-1	CASSPPGADTEAFF
TRBV6-5	TRBJ2-5	CASSTGGAVTQYF
TRBV29-1	TRBJ2-2	CSVDLLGTGELFF
TRBV6-1	TRBJ2-5	CASSTRDRVGETQYF
TRBV7-9	TRBJ2-1	CASSYGLSEEQFF
TRBV11-2	TRBJ2-5	CASSPLVSGAETQYF
TRBV15	TRBJ2-7	CATSRERAPYEQYF
TRBV29-1	TRBJ2-6	CSALSRDAYSGANVLTF
TRBV18	TRBJ2-7	CASSRPGPEQYF
TRBV9	TRBJ2-2	CASSVATLGELFF
TRBV9	TRBJ2-7	CANSVSSNEQYF
TRBV7-9	TRBJ1-1	CASSPRTDPVEAFF
TRBV2	TRBJ2-3	CASTPTGGTTDTQYF
TRBV4-1	TRBJ2-2	CASSQAVAGGKYSGELFF
TRBV19	TRBJ2-1	CASSIASGAYNEQFF
TRBV27	TRBJ1-2	CASSLGQGYGYTF
TRBV28	TRBJ2-7	CASSPTGAYEQYF
TRBV5-6	TRBJ2-1	CASSLDAGSGVAGYNEQFF
TRBV28	TRBJ2-2	CASTHPGQGFLANTGELFF
TRBV7-9	TRBJ2-5	CASSLVGGKETQYF
TRBV29-1	TRBJ2-3	CSVVGIPSTDTQYF
TRBV5-1	TRBJ2-4	CASSGPDRAANIQYF
TRBV29-1	TRBJ2-7	CSVRLAAYEQYF
TRBV5-1	TRBJ2-1	CASSFTGVPTYNEQFF
TRBV9	TRBJ2-7	CASSVGHSGEQYF
TRBV14	TRBJ2-1	CASSQDSSNEQFF
TRBV13	TRBJ1-2	CASSFYGTVGSYGYTF
TRBV30	TRBJ2-3	CAWSEGGNTDTQYF
TRBV19	TRBJ2-7	CASSILGRDEQYF
TRBV5-1	TRBJ2-3	CASSSPSGTPTDTQYF
TRBV27	TRBJ1-5	CASSSSGGHQPQHF
TRBV29-1	TRBJ2-1	CSVPRTGRYNEQFF
TRBV28	TRBJ2-7	CASSLLKGSYEQYF
TRBV29-1	TRBJ2-1	CSVPAVKNPLDEQFF
TRBV4-3	TRBJ2-5	CASSQGGGETQYF
TRBV15	TRBJ2-1	CATSIGGPYNEQFF
TRBV29-1	TRBJ2-1	CSVEVTTSSYNEQFF
TRBV4-2	TRBJ2-4	CASSQRSIQYF
TRBV27	TRBJ1-4	CASSFRGLNEKLFF
TRBV4-2	TRBJ2-5	CASSQAKEGGETQYF
TRBV9	TRBJ1-1	CASSAPGGTEAFF
TRBV7-6	TRBJ2-7	CASSSGTGNYEQYF
TRBV9	TRBJ2-7	CASSATPSAAYEQYF
TRBV5-1	TRBJ2-3	CASSLTGQAPDTQYF
TRBV5-1	TRBJ2-2	CASSLKSSGNGHTGELFF
TRBV6-5	TRBJ1-2	CASSYRSNYGYTF
TRBV6-1	TRBJ2-3	CASSEWFGKTTDTQYF
TRBV7-9	TRBJ2-5	CASTFGLAEETQYF
TRBV2	TRBJ2-7	CASSTPGGYQSYEQYF
TRBV15	TRBJ2-3	CATSRDSTGGPSTDTQYF